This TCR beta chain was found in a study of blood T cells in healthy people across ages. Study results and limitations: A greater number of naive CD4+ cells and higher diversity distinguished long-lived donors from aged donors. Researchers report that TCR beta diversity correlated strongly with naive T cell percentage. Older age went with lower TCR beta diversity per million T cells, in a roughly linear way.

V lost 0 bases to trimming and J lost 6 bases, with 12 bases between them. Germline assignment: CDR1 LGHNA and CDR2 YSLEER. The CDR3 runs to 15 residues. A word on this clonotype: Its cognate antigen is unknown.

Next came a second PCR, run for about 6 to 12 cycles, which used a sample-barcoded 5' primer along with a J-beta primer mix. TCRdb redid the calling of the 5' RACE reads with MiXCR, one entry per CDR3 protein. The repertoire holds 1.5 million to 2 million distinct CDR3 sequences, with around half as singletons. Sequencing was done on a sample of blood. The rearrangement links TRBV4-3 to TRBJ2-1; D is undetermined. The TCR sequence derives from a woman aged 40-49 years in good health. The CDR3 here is CASSQEYEATNEQFF. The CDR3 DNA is TGCGCCAGCAGCCAAGAATATGAGGCCACCAATGAGCAGTTCTTC.